This T cell receptor beta chain comes out of a study of cytomegalovirus exposure and HLA in healthy donors. About the research overall: A subsequent analysis stated that the approximately 110 validation repertoires were run on the same platform as the approximately 700 first-cohort repertoires.

Sequencing used immunoSEQ multiplex PCR; TCRdb keeps in-frame clones, though not all of them. There are more than 95,000 clones in the sample; approximately 88% occur only once, and about 1.8% lies in the top ten. Points on this clone: The antigen is undetermined.

Findings of the study overall: Specificity for CMV antigens was confirmed in vitro for three of the CMV-associated chains. The study labeled approximately 150 TCR beta chains cytomegalovirus-associated.

The ends lost 4 bases at V and 2 bases at J; junction bases unmatched: 13. The germline V gene has CDR1 LNHNV and CDR2 YYDKDF (reference sequence). The CDR3 is made up of 19 amino acids. Input material: PBMCs. The V call is TRBV15, the J call TRBJ1-5; TRBD1 matches 11 bases. The receptor was isolated from a young man in good health and CMV-seronegative. The CDR3 sequence: CATSISRGTGGYRNQPQHF. The CDR3 DNA follows: TGTGCCACCAGCATCTCCAGGGGGACAGGGGGTTATCGCAATCAGCCCCAGCATTTT.